This record concerns one TCR beta chain sequence. These data come from a study of blood T cell repertoires in COVID-19. About the research overall: The analysed material was cDNA or gDNA that came from T cells, B-cell-depleted T cells, or PBMCs.

Sequenced by immunoSEQ multiplex PCR; TCRdb stores in-frame clones only, minus some. The repertoire has over 200,000 clones, roughly 88% of them found once; the top ten carry about 2.1%. V lost 1 base to trimming and J lost 5 bases, with 15 bases between them. The germline CDR1 and CDR2 sequences are SGHNT and YENEEA. This CDR3 is 16 amino acids long. The sample taken for sequencing was peripheral blood. The receptor's source is a man in his forties who had recovered from COVID-19. V gene TRBV11-3 combines with J gene TRBJ2-1, with a weak D call TRBD2 (5 bases). This chain's CDR3 is CASSLGGSQKNNEQFF. For the CDR3, the DNA is TGTGCCAGCAGCTTAGGAGGGAGTCAGAAGAACAATGAGCAGTTCTTC.